The present T cell receptor (beta chain) was sequenced within a study of CXCR3-negative and CXCR3-positive naive CD8 T cells. About this clonotype: Antigen specificity is unknown.

By phenotype, naive CD8+ T cells were CD45RO-CCR7+CD27+CD95-. Germline V gene data show CDR1 as SGHVS and CDR2 as FQNEAQ. The CDR3 covers 15 residues. General study findings and limits: Both naive subsets, CXCR3-negative and CXCR3-positive, displayed similar TRBV-TRBJ usage, unlike memory cells. Cryopreservation partially lowered CXCR3 expression, so most assays used fresh PBMCs. A higher hydrophobicity marked the TRB CDR3s of CXCR3-positive naive cells versus CXCR3-negative naive cells.

The TRB cDNA libraries were prepared by 5' RACE with UMI labels. After re-calling the 5' RACE reads, TCRdb lists one entry per CDR3 protein, DNA absent. The sample table includes roughly 63,000 distinct CDR3 sequences. Sequencing was done on a sample of naive CXCR3+ CD8+ T cells from blood. Regarding subset: CD45RO-CCR7+CD27+CD95- naive CD8+ T cells expressing CXCR3 (TNR3+). The chain is built from TRBV7-8 and TRBJ2-7; TCRdb lists TRBD1, though no DNA is available to test this call. The TCR was taken from a human donor in good health. Some clones in this sample may be carry-over from other donors' samples. CDR3 in amino acids: CASSPVIQGSYEQYF.